The 13 T cell receptor beta chains below all came from one sample that was sequenced in a study of cytomegalovirus exposure and HLA in healthy donors (dated by TCRdb to about 2017). Libraries were prepared through the immunoSEQ multiplex PCR assay. For the multiplex PCR, a mixture combining 60 forward primers for TCR Vbeta segments and 13 reverse primers for TCR Jbeta segments was used. TCRdb provides this immuneACCESS table in a form limited to in-frame rearrangements. Some clones are lacking; in checked studies, under half of them reflect an unresolved V gene, and why the rest are absent is not known. This sample is represented by more than 90,000 clones; 70% to 80% of them were singletons. The biggest ten clones account for under 0.75% of the sample. The sequenced material came from PBMCs. The receptors derive from a man aged 30 to 39 in good health and CMV-seronegative.

The genes are TRBV25-1 and TRBJ2-7; 10 bases align to TRBD2. This CDR3 region has 16 residues. Looked up from germline, CDR1 is MGHDK and CDR2 is SYGVNS. The junction had 9 bases not matched to a gene; V was cut back by 4 bases and J by 3 bases. CDR3 sequence reads: CASSAKSGGEVYEQYF. The CDR3 DNA is TGTGCCAGCAGTGCCAAAAGCGGGGGGGAAGTCTACGAGCAGTACTTC.

The chain recombines TRBV5-4 with TRBJ1-1, with TRBD1 matching over 9 bases. Looked up from germline, CDR1 is SGHNT and CDR2 is YYREEE (reference sequence). J was trimmed by 7 bases and V by 2 bases; bases with no gene match: 3. The CDR3 is 13 amino acids. The CDR3 loop reads CASSFGTGIEAFF. CDR3 in DNA: TGTGCCAGCAGCTTTGGGACAGGGATTGAAGCTTTCTTT. Drawing the rest from reference TRBV5-4 and TRBJ1-1, the complete variable domain is ETGVTQSPTHLIKTRGQQVTLRCSSQSGHNTVSWYQQALGQGPQFIFQYYREEENGRGNFPPRFSGLQFPNYSSELNVNALELDDSALYLCASSFGTGIEAFFGQGTRLTVV.

The CDR3 sequence is CASSTVHRVWLDQPQHF. CDR3 coding DNA: TGTGCCAGTAGTACCGTCCACAGGGTATGGCTAGATCAGCCCCAGCATTTT. The chain employs TRBV19 and TRBJ1-5; a possible D gene is TRBD1 (6 bases). In germline, CDR1 is LNHDA, CDR2 SQIVND (reference sequence). Trimming cost V 4 bases and J 5 bases, with 21 bases left between them. The CDR3 covers 17 residues.

J is TRBJ2-1 and V is TRBV2; 9 bases align to TRBD2. The germline V gene has CDR1 SNHLY and CDR2 FYNNEI. V was pared by 6 bases and J by 7 bases, with 13 bases of the junction left unmatched. This CDR3 spans 16 amino acids. The CDR3 DNA reads as TGTGCCAGCAGACCCCTCGCGGGAGGGCCTAGGAATGAGCAGTTCTTC. It codes for CASRPLAGGPRNEQFF.

This clone was seen a handful of times. This chain links TRBV19 with TRBJ2-7, with a tentative D call TRBD2 (6 bases). Trimming stripped 1 base from V and 4 bases from J, with 14 bases between. The CDR3 runs to 15 residues. In germline, CDR1 is LNHDA, CDR2 SQIVND (reference sequence). This CDR3 is CASSIAPGLMYEQYF. The CDR3 region has the DNA TGTGCCAGTAGTATAGCCCCAGGACTAATGTACGAGCAGTACTTC.

The J gene is TRBJ1-2, the V gene TRBV7-9; a weak D match, TRBD1 (6 bases). Trimming stripped 6 bases from V and 6 bases from J, with 14 bases between. The V gene's germline CDR1 is SEHNR and CDR2 FQNEAQ (reference sequence). This CDR3 region has 13 residues. The CDR3 region is CASSLQGRNGYTF. The CDR3 DNA reads TGTGCCAGCAGTCTGCAGGGGCGAAATGGCTACACCTTC.

Only a few counts were recorded for this clone. J is TRBJ2-1 and V is TRBV6-6; 12 bases align to TRBD2. The V gene end was trimmed by 0 bases and the J gene end by 4 bases; junction bases not matched to a gene: 1. CDR1 MNHNY and CDR2 SVGAGI come from the germline V gene (reference sequence). The CDR3 loop spans 16 amino acids. CDR3 region: CASSYSTSGGYNEQFF. The CDR3 nucleotides read TGTGCCAGCAGTTACTCGACTAGCGGGGGATACAATGAGCAGTTCTTC.

This clone was picked up one time. The chain has TRBV5-6 and TRBJ2-1, with D unresolved. V shed 4 bases and J shed 0 bases, with 11 bases lying between them. This CDR3 contains 15 residues. CDR1 is SGHDT and CDR2 is YYEEEE in the germline V gene. The CDR3 nucleotides read TGTGCCAGCAGCCCGCTCAAGAGCTCCTACAATGAGCAGTTCTTC. It translates to CASSPLKSSYNEQFF.

The chain joins TRBV5-4 to TRBJ2-1; D unclear. With 4 bases removed from V and 2 bases from J, the gap between germline ends came to 16 bases. This CDR3 contains 16 residues. Germline-derived CDR1 and CDR2 are SGHNT and YYREEE (reference sequence). The CDR3 bases are TGTGCCAGCAGCCAGATTCGACTGTCTACCTACAATGAGCAGTTCTTC. Amino acids: CASSQIRLSTYNEQFF.

The chain is built from TRBV7-3 and TRBJ2-5; no firm D call. Germline V CDR1 and CDR2: SGHTA, FQGTGA. The CDR3 is 13 amino acids. V was trimmed by 2 bases and J by 4 bases, leaving 8 bases between them. The DNA of the CDR3 is TGTGCCAGCAGCTTAGGCTTGGCAGAGACCCAGTACTTC. Its translation is CASSLGLAETQYF. The whole variable domain, remainder taken from reference TRBV7-3 and TRBJ2-5, is GAGVSQTPSNKVTEKGKYVELRCDPISGHTALYWYRQSLGQGPEFLIYFQGTGAADDSGLPNDRFFAVRPEGSVSTLKIQRTERGDSAVYLCASSLGLAETQYFGPGTRLLVL.

This sequence joins TRBV6-5 and TRBJ2-2; possibly TRBD1 for D (6 bases). V lost 2 bases and J lost 7, with 14 bases in between. This CDR3 is built from 15 residues. Germline lookup yields CDR1 MNHEY and CDR2 SVGAGI. CDR3 in amino acids: CASSYQITGIGELFF. The DNA of the CDR3 is TGTGCCAGCAGTTACCAGATAACAGGGATCGGGGAGCTGTTTTTT.

A word on this clone: This CDR3 is also generated by other DNA sequences in the sample. The rearrangement uses TRBV7-2 and TRBJ1-1; no clear D. Germline values: CDR1 SGHTA, CDR2 FQGNSA. The CDR3 spans 13 residues. With 1 base removed from V and 2 bases from J, the gap between germline ends came to 5 bases. The CDR3 nucleotides read TGTGCCAGCAGCTTAGACAGAAACACTGAAGCTTTCTTT. This translates into CASSLDRNTEAFF.

The chain links TRBV5-4 to TRBJ1-1; 8 nucleotides match TRBD1. CDR3 length equals 16 residues. Trimming took 1 base from V and 4 from J; bases not matched to a gene: 9. Germline V gives CDR1 SGHNT, CDR2 YYREEE (reference sequence). The CDR3 region has the DNA TGTGCCAGCAGCTTGATAGCAGGGGGCGCGGGCACTGAAGCTTTCTTT. It is translated as CASSLIAGGAGTEAFF.